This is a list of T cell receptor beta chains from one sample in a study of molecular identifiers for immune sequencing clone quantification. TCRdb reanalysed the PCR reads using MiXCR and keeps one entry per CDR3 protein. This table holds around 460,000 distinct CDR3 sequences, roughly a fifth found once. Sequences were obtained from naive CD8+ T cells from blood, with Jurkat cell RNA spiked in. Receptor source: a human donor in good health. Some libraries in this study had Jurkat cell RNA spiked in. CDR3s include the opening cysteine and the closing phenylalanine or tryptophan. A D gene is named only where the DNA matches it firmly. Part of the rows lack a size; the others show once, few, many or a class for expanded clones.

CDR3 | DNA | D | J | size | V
CASNIKVREGDTQYF | TGTGCCAGCAACATCAAAGTTCGGGAAGGAGATACGCAGTATTTT | NA | TRBJ2-3 | many | TRBV5-6
CASSARDRQLFF | TGTGCCAGCAGTGCCAGGGACAGACAACTGTTTTTT | TRBD1 | TRBJ1-4 | NA | TRBV6-2/TRBV6-3
CSADPWSGAEQFF | TGCAGCGCTGACCCGTGGAGCGGAGCCGAGCAGTTCTTC | NA | TRBJ2-1 | many | TRBV29-1
CATDTGGPTEAFF | TGTGCCACCGACACGGGGGGACCCACTGAAGCTTTCTTT | NA | TRBJ1-1 | many | TRBV19
CASSQRSDYTGELFF | TGTGCCAGCAGTCAACGTTCAGATTACACCGGGGAGCTGTTTTTT | NA | TRBJ2-2 | many | TRBV25-1
CASIPGTGLVEQYF | TGTGCCAGCATCCCCGGGACCGGCCTGGTCGAGCAGTACTTC | NA | TRBJ2-7 | few | TRBV2
CATGEGATDTQYF | TGTGCCACCGGGGAGGGGGCCACGGATACGCAGTATTTT | NA | TRBJ2-3 | NA | TRBV15
CASSSTNQPQHF | TGTGCCAGCAGCTCCACTAATCAGCCCCAGCATTTT | NA | TRBJ1-5 | many | TRBV7-2
CATSDWGPAQPQHF | TGTGCCACCAGTGACTGGGGGCCGGCTCAGCCCCAGCATTTT | NA | TRBJ1-5 | NA | TRBV24-1
CASSQDRDVREQYF | TGCGCCAGCAGCCAAGATAGAGATGTCCGCGAGCAGTACTTC | NA | TRBJ2-7 | few | TRBV4-1
CASSGPRRAPYRVTDTQYF | TGTGCCAGCAGCGGCCCTCGGAGGGCCCCTTACCGTGTCACAGATACGCAGTATTTT | NA | TRBJ2-3 | NA | TRBV9
CASSIRGGAKSEAFF | TGTGCCAGCAGCATCCGTGGGGGGGCGAAGTCTGAAGCTTTCTTT | NA | TRBJ1-1 | NA | TRBV9
CSATSLLAGVGDTQCF | TGCAGTGCCACCTCCTTGTTAGCGGGAGTAGGAGATACGCAGTGTTTT | TRBD2 | TRBJ2-3 | NA | TRBV20-1
CASSWGRNQPQHF | TGTGCCAGCAGTTGGGGCAGGAATCAGCCCCAGCATTTT | NA | TRBJ1-5 | NA | TRBV12-3/TRBV12-4
CASSSGLDKETQYF | TGTGCCAGCAGCTCGGGACTAGACAAAGAGACCCAGTACTTC | TRBD2 | TRBJ2-5 | few | TRBV11-3
CASSPEGQGRSEAFF | TGTGCCAGCAGCCCCGAAGGACAGGGACGGTCTGAAGCTTTCTTT | TRBD1 | TRBJ1-1 | many | TRBV13
CASSPYSGVVSGANVLTF | TGTGCCAGTAGTCCGTACAGCGGAGTAGTCTCTGGGGCCAACGTCCTGACTTTC | NA | TRBJ2-6 | many | TRBV19
CASRETGDEAFF | TGTGCCAGCAGAGAAACCGGGGATGAAGCTTTCTTT | NA | TRBJ1-1 | few | TRBV6-6
CASSLSGQIYEQYF | TGTGCCAGCAGTTTGTCAGGACAGATCTACGAGCAGTACTTC | NA | TRBJ2-7 | few | TRBV27
CASSSPGWAQGTEAFF | TGTGCCAGCAGCTCACCCGGGTGGGCCCAGGGGACTGAAGCTTTCTTT | NA | TRBJ1-1 | NA | TRBV28
CASSQEWGGTDTQYF | TGCGCCAGCAGCCAAGAATGGGGGGGCACAGATACGCAGTATTTT | NA | TRBJ2-3 | NA | TRBV4-3
CASSSPGTANTEAFF | TGTGCCAGCAGCTCGCCCGGGACAGCTAACACTGAAGCTTTCTTT | TRBD1 | TRBJ1-1 | many | TRBV7-9
CASSPGGDGETQYF | TGTGCCAGCTCACCAGGGGGAGACGGGGAGACCCAGTACTTC | NA | TRBJ2-5 | NA | TRBV18
CASSDGLASDTQYF | TGTGCCAGCAGTGATGGACTAGCTTCTGATACGCAGTATTTT | TRBD2 | TRBJ2-3 | many | TRBV6-5
CASVGVTEYNEQFF | TGTGCCAGCGTGGGGGTCACCGAATACAATGAGCAGTTCTTC | NA | TRBJ2-1 | NA | TRBV11-2